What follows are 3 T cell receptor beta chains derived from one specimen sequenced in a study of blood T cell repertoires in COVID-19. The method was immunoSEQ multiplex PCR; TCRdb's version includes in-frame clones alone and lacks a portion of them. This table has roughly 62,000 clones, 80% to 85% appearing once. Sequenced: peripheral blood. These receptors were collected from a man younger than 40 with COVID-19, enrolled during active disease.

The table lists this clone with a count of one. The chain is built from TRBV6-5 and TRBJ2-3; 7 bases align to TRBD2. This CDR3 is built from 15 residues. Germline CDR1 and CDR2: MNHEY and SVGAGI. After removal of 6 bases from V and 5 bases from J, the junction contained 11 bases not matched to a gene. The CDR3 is CASSPTSALGDTQYF. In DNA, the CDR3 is TGTGCCAGCAGCCCCACTAGCGCCTTGGGAGATACGCAGTATTTT.

This chain's CDR3 is CAIYRDRDYGYTF. The CDR3 DNA reads as TGCGCCATCTACCGGGACAGGGATTATGGCTACACCTTC. The chain employs TRBV10-1 and TRBJ1-2; 9 bases are shared with TRBD1. Looked up from germline, CDR1 is WNHNN and CDR2 is SYGVQD (reference sequence). The J segment lost 5 bases and the V segment lost 10 bases, leaving 8 bases of the junction unmatched. The CDR3 runs 13 residues.

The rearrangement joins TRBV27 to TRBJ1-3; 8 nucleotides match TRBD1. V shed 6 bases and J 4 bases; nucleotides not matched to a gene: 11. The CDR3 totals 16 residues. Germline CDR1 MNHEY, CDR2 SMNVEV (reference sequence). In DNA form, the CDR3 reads TGTGCCAGCAGCAAGCAGGGGGCTTGGGCCGGAAACACCATATATTTT. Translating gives CASSKQGAWAGNTIYF.